Presented here are 9 T cell receptor beta chains from one specimen sequenced in a study of blood T cell repertoires in COVID-19 (dated by TCRdb to about 2020). The method behind the library was the immunoSEQ multiplex PCR assay. The table was pulled from immuneACCESS by TCRdb, which kept in-frame rearrangements only. Such tables lose some clones; where checked, under half of the loss comes from unresolved V genes, and the rest has no known cause. The sample data list about 200,000 clones, and roughly 86% of these were observed just once. Clones ranked in the top ten supply 3% to 3.5% of the sample. The specimen was peripheral blood. The receptors stem from a man aged 60-69 years with acute or convalescent COVID-19.

The chain carries TRBV11-2 and TRBJ2-3, with 13 bases that match TRBD2. Germline V gives CDR1 SGHAT, CDR2 FQNNGV. This CDR3 contains 18 residues. V shed 5 bases, J shed 6 bases, and the junction held 14 bases outside the gene matches. The CDR3 DNA sequence: TGTGCCAGCAGCCTAACTAGCGGGGGGGCTTCTTCTTTGGATACGCAGTATTTT. It translates to CASSLTSGGASSLDTQYF.

The chain joins TRBV10-2 to TRBJ2-1; 9 positions match TRBD2. Trimming removed 2 bases from V and 0 bases from J; junction bases left unmatched: 8. The CDR3 runs to 18 residues. Looked up from germline, CDR1 is WSHSY and CDR2 is SAAADI. The CDR3 region is CASSEAPWREGSYNEQFF. CDR3 in DNA: TGCGCCAGCAGTGAGGCCCCTTGGCGGGAGGGCTCCTACAATGAGCAGTTCTTC.

The rearrangement links TRBV5-1 to TRBJ2-7, with D tentatively TRBD1 (6 bases). The CDR3 covers 18 residues. The germline V gene encodes CDR1 SGHRS and CDR2 YFSETQ. Trimming cost V 8 bases and J 1 base, with 28 bases left between them. The DNA for the CDR3 is TGCGCCAGTTCTCTTTGGGGGAACAGGGCTTCTCCGTCCTACGAGCAGTACTTC. Residues: CASSLWGNRASPSYEQYF.

This rearrangement joins TRBV7-3 to TRBJ2-5, with TRBD2 matching over 10 bases. V was clipped by 0 bases and J by 2 bases; unmatched bases: 0. The CDR3 loop spans 15 amino acids. Germline CDR1 is SGHTA and CDR2 is FQGTGA. CDR3 coding DNA: TGTGCCAGCAGCTTAACTAGCGGGGGGCAAGAGACCCAGTACTTC. This sequence encodes CASSLTSGGQETQYF.

The V call is TRBV6-2 or TRBV6-3, the J call TRBJ2-5, with TRBD2 matching over 11 bases. With V trimmed by 5 bases and J by 7 bases, 9 bases remained unmatched. CDR1 MNHEY and CDR2 SVGEGT come from the germline V gene. This CDR3 has 15 residues. CDR3 loop: CASSLLAGGVVTQYF. CDR3 bases: TGTGCCAGCAGTCTTCTAGCGGGGGGCGTAGTGACCCAGTACTTC.

The rearrangement joins TRBV23-1 to TRBJ2-3; D is undetermined. TRBV23-1 is an ORF, and what it does is uncertain. V was pared by 2 bases and J by 1 base, with 7 bases between. This CDR3 spans 14 amino acids. This CDR3 reads CASSQPRGTDTQYF. The CDR3 DNA is TGCGCCAGCAGTCAACCCCGAGGCACAGATACGCAGTATTTT.

The chain couples TRBV27 to TRBJ2-7; 8 bases are shared with TRBD2. The length of the CDR3 is 15 residues. J gave up 6 bases and V 4 bases, and 11 bases lay outside the gene matches. CDR1 and CDR2 (germline): MNHEY, SMNVEV (reference sequence). The CDR3 sequence is CASSSGGGNYPEQYF. Here the CDR3 DNA reads TGTGCCAGCAGTTCGGGGGGGGGAAATTATCCCGAGCAGTACTTC.

The rearrangement joins TRBV25-1 to TRBJ1-3; tentatively, D is TRBD1 (6 bases). The germline V gene has CDR1 MGHDK and CDR2 SYGVNS. This CDR3 comprises 16 residues. Trimming shortened V by 4 bases and J by 0 bases, and 13 bases separated the two germline ends. CDR3 coding DNA: TGTGCCAGCAGTGCCCCAGGGGCCAACTCTGGAAACACCATATATTTT. This gives the protein CASSAPGANSGNTIYF.

The gene calls are TRBV7-8 and TRBJ2-1; 7 nucleotides line up with TRBD2. Trimming cost V 0 bases and J 7 bases; bases outside gene matches: 9. The CDR3 runs to 16 residues. The V gene's germline CDR1 is SGHVS and CDR2 FQNEAQ. The CDR3 is CASSLARRGGRNEQFF. The CDR3 DNA reads as TGTGCCAGCAGCTTAGCGAGGCGCGGGGGTAGGAATGAGCAGTTCTTC. The variable domain in full, with the rest retrieved from reference TRBV7-8 and TRBJ2-1, is GAGVSQSPRYKVAKRGQDVALRCDPISGHVSLFWYQQALGQGPEFLTYFQNEAQLDKSGLPSDRFFAERPEGSVSTLKIQRTQQEDSAVYLCASSLARRGGRNEQFFGPGTRLTVL.